The T cell receptor (beta chain) under discussion was sequenced for a study of shared clonotypes between healthy human individuals. The junction had 3 bases not matched to a gene; V was cut back by 2 bases and J by 2 bases. Germline V gene lookup returns CDR1 SEHNR and CDR2 FQNEAQ (reference sequence). This CDR3 is built from 15 residues. Only one count was recorded for this clone. What it binds is unknown. The deep-level immunoSEQ assay was used. Assay used: immunoSEQ multiplex PCR; TCRdb lists only in-frame clones, some missing. The table has about 2.4 million clones, approximately 90% seen once. Points from the study as a whole: It was observed that approximately 5% of naive CD4 clonotypes were shared across a handful of donors. Clonotype sharing levels among donors were expected to vary with sequencing depth. Estimated richness was generally greater in naive than memory subsets.

The sequence derives from a man aged 18-30 years in good health. J is TRBJ2-5 and V is TRBV7-9; TRBD2 aligns across 9 bases. The specimen was naive CD4+ T cells sorted from blood. Subset of the sample: CD45RA+ positively selected. This chain's CDR3 is CASSLITSGQETQYF. The CDR3 nucleotides read TGTGCCAGCAGCTTAATCACTAGCGGGCAAGAGACCCAGTACTTC.